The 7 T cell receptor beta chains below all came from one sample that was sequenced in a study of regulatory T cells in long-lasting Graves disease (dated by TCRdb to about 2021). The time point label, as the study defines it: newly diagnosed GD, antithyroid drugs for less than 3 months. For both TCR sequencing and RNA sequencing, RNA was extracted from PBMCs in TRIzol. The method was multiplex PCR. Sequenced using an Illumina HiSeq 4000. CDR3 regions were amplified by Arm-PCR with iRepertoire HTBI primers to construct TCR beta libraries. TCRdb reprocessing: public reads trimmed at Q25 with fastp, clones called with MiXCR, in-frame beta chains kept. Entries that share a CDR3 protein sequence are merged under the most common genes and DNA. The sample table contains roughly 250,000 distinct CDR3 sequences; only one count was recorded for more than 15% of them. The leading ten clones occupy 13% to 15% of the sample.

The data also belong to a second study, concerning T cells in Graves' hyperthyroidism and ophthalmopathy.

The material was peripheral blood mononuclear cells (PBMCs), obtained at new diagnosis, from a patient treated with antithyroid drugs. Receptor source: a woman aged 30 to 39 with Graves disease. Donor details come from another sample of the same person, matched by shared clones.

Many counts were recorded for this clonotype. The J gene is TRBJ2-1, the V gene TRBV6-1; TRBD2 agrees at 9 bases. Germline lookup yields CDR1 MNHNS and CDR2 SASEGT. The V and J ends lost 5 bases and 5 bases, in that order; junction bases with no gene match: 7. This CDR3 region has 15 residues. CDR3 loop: CASSIGLAGHNEQFF. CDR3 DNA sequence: TGTGCCAGCAGTATCGGGCTAGCGGGGCACAATGAGCAGTTCTTC.

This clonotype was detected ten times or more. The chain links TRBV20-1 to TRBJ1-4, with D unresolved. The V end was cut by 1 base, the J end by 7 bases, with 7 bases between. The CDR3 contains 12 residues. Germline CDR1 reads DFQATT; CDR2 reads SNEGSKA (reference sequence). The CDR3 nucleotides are TGCAGTGCTAGAGGGGCAGGTGAAAAACTGTTTTTT. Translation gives CSARGAGEKLFF.

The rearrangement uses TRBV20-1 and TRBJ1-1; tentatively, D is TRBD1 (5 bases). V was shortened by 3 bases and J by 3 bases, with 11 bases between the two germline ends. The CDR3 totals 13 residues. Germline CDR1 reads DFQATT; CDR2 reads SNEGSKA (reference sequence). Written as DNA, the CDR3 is TGCAGTGCTAGTGGGCAGGGCCACACTGAAGCTTTCTTT. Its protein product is CSASGQGHTEAFF.

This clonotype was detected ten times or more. CDR3 sequence (DNA): TGCAGTGCAGATGGCAGGGGGCTAAAATCCTACGAGCAGTACTTC. As protein: CSADGRGLKSYEQYF. V usage is TRBV20-1 and J usage is TRBJ2-7; 8 nucleotides line up with TRBD1. CDR3 length: 15 residues. The V gene's germline CDR1 is DFQATT and CDR2 SNEGSKA (reference sequence). V lost 6 bases, J lost 1 base, and 11 bases stayed unmatched.

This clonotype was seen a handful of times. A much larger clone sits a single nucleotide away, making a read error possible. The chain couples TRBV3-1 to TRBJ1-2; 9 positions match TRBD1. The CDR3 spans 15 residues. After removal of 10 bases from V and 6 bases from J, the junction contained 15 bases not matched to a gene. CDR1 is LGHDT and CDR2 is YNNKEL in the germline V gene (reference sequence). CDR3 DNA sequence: TGTGCCAACAGTCTGTCCGGGACAGGGTGGCATGGCTACACCTTC. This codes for CANSLSGTGWHGYTF.

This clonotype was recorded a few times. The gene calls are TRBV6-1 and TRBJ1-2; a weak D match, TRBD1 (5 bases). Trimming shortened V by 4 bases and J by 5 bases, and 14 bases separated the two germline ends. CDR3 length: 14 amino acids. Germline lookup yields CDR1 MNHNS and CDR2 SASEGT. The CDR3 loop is CASSGTPKTYGYTF. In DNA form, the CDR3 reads TGTGCCAGCAGTGGGACACCTAAAACATATGGCTACACCTTC.

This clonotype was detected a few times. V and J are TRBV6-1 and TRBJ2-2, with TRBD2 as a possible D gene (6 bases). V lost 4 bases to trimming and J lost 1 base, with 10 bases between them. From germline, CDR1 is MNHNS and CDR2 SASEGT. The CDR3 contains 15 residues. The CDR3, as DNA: TGTGCCAGCAGTGCCCGGGAGAGGAACACCGGGGAGCTGTTTTTT. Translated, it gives CASSARERNTGELFF.